This TCR beta chain was sequenced during a study of cytomegalovirus exposure and HLA in healthy donors (dated by TCRdb to 2015 to 2018). At the level of the whole study: A later analysis indicated that the roughly 120 validation repertoires were generated on the platform also employed for the roughly 720 repertoires of the first cohort. The study aimed to test whether cataloging public T cell receptors could reveal signatures of past pathogen exposure. A separate validation cohort of about 110 different subjects was used in addition to the roughly 700-subject first cohort. High-throughput TCR immunosequencing, statistical association of individual TCRs with disease status, and machine learning were combined to predict cytomegalovirus infection status.

For this clone: The clone's antigen remains unknown. The record has no base qualities; no much larger clone is one base away. Other DNA sequences of this sample code for an identical CDR3.

The germline V gene supplies CDR1 SNHLY and CDR2 FYNNEI. Measured from the cysteine to the phenylalanine, the CDR3 is 16 residues long. Only the CDR3 region is kept as DNA, spanning 48 bases read in frame from base 1. V trim: 2 bases; J trim: 4 bases; unmatched bases: 3. The donors were included in the validation cohort of 120 subjects, a group kept apart from the roughly 610-subject first cohort. The library relied on the immunoSEQ multiplex PCR assay. Per the source publication's procedure: A statistical classification framework was built for diagnosing cytomegalovirus status from the catalog of TCR beta chain sequences. The clones in this table, taken by TCRdb from immuneACCESS, are in-frame only. Not every clone is retained; where verified, under half of the shortfall comes from an unresolved V gene, and the cause of the rest is unknown. The V and J calls and clone size are taken from that table; D and trimming were inferred from the DNA. This sample has approximately 97,000 clones in its table, and approximately 93% of those were observed once. Of the sample, around 1.2% falls within the top ten clones.

The paper's findings and limits, for the study overall: A later analysis had no HLA typing for the validation cohort, so co-occurrence there was scored across all 130 or so repertoires. Subsequent analysis determined that TCRs grouped into clusters in the first cohort also showed a tendency toward co-occurrence across the roughly 110 validation repertoires, and 94% of cluster scores exceeded 0. In both the original and validation cohorts, the classifier was reported to diagnose cytomegalovirus status with high specificity and sensitivity. Most TCR sequences were observed very rarely across donors, whereas some public TCRs were present in many individuals. The study listed 164 TCR beta chains as associated with cytomegalovirus. In vitro tests confirmed that a few of the cytomegalovirus-associated TCR beta chains recognize cytomegalovirus antigens. According to the authors, the approach could potentially be generalized to other disease states and immunological phenotypes.

This clonotype was obtained from a woman in her twenties or thirties in good health and CMV-seropositive. The chain is encoded by TRBV2 joined to TRBJ2-1; TRBD2 agrees with 12 junctional bases. The sample consisted of PBMCs. The sequenced DNA: TGTGCCAGCAGTGAACAGACTAGCGGGAGTTACAATGAGCAGTTCTTC. Its amino acids are CASSEQTSGSYNEQFF.